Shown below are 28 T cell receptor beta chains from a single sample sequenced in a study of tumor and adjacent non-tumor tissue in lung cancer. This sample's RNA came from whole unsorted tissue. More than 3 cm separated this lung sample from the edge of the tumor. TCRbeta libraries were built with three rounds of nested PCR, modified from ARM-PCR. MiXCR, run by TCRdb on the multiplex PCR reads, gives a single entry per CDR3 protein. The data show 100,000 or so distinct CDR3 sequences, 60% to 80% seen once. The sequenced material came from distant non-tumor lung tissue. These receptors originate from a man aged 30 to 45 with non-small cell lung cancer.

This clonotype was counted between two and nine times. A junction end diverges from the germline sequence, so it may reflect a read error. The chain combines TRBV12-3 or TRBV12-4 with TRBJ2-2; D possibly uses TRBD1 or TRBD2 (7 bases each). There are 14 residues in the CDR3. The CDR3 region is CANRGLTATGKLFF. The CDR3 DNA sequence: TGTGCCAACAGGGGACTAACCGCCACCGGGAAGCTGTTTTTT.

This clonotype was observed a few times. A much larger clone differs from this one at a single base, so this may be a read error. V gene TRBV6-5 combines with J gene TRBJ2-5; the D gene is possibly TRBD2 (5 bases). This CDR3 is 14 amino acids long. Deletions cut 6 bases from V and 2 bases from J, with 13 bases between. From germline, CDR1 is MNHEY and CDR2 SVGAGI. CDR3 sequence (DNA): TGTGCCAGCAGCGGGGAACAAATACAAGAGACCCAGTACTTC. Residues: CASSGEQIQETQYF.

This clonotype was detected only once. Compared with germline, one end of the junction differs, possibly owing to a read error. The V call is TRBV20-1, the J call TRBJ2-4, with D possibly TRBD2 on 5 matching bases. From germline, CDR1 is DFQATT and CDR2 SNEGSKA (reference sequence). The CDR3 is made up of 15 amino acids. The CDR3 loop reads CSTSAFEGSPDIQYF. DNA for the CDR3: TGCAGTACTAGTGCATTCGAGGGCTCCCCCGACATTCAGTACTTC.

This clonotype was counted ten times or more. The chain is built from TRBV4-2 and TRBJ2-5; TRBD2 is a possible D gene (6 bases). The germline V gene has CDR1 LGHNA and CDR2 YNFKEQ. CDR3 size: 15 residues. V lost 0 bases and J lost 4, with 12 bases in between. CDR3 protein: CASSQDSQGGETQYF. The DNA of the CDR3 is TGTGCCAGCAGCCAAGATTCCCAGGGAGGAGAGACCCAGTACTTC.

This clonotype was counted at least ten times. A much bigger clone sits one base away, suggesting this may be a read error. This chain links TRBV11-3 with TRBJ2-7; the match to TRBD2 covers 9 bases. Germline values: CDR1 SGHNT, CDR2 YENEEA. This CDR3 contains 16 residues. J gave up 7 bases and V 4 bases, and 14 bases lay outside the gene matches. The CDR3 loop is CASSSQISGGPLEQYF. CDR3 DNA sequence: TGTGCCAGCAGCTCACAGATTAGCGGGGGACCTCTGGAGCAGTACTTC. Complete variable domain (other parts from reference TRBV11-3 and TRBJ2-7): EAGVVQSPRYKIIEKKQPVAFWCNPISGHNTLYWYLQNLGQGPELLIRYENEEAVDDSQLPKDRFSAERLKGVDSTLKIQPAELGDSAVYLCASSSQISGGPLEQYFGPGTRLTVT.

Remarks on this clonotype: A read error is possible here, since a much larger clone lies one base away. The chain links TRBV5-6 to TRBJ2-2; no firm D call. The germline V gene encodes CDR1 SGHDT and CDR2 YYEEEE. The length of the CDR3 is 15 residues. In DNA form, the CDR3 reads TGTGCCAGCAGCTTGACTCCTGCCAACACCGTGGAGCTGTTTTTT. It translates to CASSLTPANTVELFF.

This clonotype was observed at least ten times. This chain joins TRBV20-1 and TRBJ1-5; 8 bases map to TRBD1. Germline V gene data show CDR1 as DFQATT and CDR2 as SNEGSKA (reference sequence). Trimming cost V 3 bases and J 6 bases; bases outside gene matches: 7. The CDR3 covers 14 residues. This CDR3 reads CSASPDRAGQPQHF. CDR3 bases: TGCAGTGCTAGCCCGGACAGGGCTGGTCAGCCCCAGCATTTT.

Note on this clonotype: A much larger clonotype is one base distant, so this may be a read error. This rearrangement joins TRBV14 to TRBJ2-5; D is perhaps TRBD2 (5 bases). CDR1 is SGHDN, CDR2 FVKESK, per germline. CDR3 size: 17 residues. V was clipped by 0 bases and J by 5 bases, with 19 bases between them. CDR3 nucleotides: TGTGCCAGCAGCCAAGAGGACCACAGCATTAGGAGGGAGACCCAGTACTTC. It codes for CASSQEDHSIRRETQYF.

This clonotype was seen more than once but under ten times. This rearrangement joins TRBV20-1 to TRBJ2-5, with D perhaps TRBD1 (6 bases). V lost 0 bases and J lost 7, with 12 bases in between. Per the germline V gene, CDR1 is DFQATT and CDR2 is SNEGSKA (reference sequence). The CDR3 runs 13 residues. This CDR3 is CSARDELGGTQYF. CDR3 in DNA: TGCAGTGCTAGAGATGAACTAGGGGGGACCCAGTACTTC.

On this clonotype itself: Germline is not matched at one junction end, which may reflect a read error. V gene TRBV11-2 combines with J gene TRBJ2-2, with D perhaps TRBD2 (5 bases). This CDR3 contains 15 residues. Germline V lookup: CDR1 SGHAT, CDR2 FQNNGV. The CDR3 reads CTSSLSPSNTEELFF. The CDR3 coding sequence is TGTACCAGCAGCCTATCCCCTAGCAACACCGAGGAGCTGTTTTTT.

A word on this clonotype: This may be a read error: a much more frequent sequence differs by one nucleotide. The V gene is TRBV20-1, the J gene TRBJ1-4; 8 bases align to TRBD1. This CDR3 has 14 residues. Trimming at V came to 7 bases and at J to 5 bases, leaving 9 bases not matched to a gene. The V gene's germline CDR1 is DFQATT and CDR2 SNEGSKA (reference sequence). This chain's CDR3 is CSVIGQGWNEKLFF. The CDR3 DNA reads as TGCAGTGTAATTGGACAGGGTTGGAATGAAAAACTGTTTTTT.

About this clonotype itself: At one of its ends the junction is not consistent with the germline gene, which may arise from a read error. CDR3 sequence (DNA): TGCAGTGCCCTGACCGGGACTAGCGCCCTCCATGAGCGGTTCTTC. This encodes CSALTGTSALHERFF. This chain joins TRBV20-1 and TRBJ2-1; 10 nucleotides match TRBD2. This CDR3 spans 15 amino acids. CDR1 and CDR2 from the germline V gene are DFQATT and SNEGSKA (reference sequence).

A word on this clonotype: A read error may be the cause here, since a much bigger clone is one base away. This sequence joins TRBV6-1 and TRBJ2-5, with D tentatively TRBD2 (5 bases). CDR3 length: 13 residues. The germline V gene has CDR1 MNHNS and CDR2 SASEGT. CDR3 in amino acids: CASRRAYQETQCF. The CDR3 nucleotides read TGTGCCAGCCGGCGGGCTTACCAAGAGACCCAGTGCTTC.

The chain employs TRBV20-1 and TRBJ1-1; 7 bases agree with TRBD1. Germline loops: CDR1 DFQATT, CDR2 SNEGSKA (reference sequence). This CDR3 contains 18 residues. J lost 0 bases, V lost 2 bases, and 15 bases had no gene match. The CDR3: CSARSCSGTDRMNTEAFF. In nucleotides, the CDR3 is TGCAGTGCTAGATCCTGTTCGGGGACAGATCGGATGAACACTGAAGCTTTCTTT.

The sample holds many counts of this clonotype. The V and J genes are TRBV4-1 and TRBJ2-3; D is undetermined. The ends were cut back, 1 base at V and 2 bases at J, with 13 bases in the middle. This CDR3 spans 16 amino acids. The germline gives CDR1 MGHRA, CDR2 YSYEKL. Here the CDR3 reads CASSQGGTSATDTQYF. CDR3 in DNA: TGCGCCAGCAGCCAAGGGGGAACCTCGGCCACAGATACGCAGTATTTT.

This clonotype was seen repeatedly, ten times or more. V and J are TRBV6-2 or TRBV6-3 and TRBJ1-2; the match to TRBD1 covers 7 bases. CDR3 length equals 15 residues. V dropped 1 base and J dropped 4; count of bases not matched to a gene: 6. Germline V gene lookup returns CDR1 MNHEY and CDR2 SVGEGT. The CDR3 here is CASSYYRGAGYGYTF. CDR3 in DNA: TGTGCCAGCAGTTACTACAGGGGTGCGGGCTATGGCTACACCTTC.

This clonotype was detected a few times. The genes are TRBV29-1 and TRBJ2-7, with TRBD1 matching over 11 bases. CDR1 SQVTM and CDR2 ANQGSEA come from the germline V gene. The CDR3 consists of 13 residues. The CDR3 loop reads CNAGQGAGGEQYF. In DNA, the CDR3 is TGCAATGCTGGACAGGGGGCCGGGGGCGAACAGTACTTC.

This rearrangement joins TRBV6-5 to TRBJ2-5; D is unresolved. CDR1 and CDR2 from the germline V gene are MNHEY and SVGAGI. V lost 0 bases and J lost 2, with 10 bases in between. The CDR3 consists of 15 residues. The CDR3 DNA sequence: TGTGCCAGCAGTTACTCTCGCCCATGGCAAGAGACCCAGTACTTC. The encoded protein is CASSYSRPWQETQYF.

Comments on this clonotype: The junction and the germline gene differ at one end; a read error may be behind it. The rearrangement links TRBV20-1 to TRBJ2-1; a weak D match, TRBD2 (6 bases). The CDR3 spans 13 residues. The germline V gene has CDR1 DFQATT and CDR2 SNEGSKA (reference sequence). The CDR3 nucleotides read TGCATTGCTAGGGACTTTTCCTACAATGAGCAGTTCTTC. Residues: CIARDFSYNEQFF.

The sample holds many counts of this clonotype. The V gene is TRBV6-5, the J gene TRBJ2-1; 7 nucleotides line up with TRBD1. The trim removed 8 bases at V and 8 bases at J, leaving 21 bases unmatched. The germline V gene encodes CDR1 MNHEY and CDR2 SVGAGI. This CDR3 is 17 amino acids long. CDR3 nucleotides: TGTGCCAGCTGCTGCCCAATGTGGAGAGGGGGCATGGATGAGCAGTTCTTC. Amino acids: CASCCPMWRGGMDEQFF.

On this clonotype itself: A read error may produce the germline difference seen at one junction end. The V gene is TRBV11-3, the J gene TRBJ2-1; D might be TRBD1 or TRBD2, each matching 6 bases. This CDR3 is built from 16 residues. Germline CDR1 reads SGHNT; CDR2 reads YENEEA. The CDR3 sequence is CVRSSWGAPPLNEQSF. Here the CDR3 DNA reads TGTGTCAGAAGTTCCTGGGGGGCCCCTCCCCTCAATGAGCAGTCCTTC.

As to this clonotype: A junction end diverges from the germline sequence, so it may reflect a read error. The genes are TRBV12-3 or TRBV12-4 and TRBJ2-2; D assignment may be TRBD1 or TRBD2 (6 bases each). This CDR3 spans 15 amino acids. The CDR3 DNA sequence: TGTGCCAGGAGACTTAGGGGGGCTAGCACCGGGGAGCTGTTTTTC. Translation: CARRLRGASTGELFF.

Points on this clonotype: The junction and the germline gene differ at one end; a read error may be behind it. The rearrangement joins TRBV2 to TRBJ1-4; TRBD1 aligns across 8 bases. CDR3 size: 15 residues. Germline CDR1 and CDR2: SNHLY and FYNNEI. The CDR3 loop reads CAISERGTGAEKLFF. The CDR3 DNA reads TGTGCCATCAGTGAACGGGGGACAGGAGCTGAAAAACTGTTTTTT.

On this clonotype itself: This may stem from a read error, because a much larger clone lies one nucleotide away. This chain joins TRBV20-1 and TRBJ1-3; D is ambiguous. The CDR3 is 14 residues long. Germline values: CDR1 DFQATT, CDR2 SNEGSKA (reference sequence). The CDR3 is CSARRPSSGSTIYF. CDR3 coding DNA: TGCAGTGCTAGAAGACCGTCCTCTGGAAGCACCATATATTTT.

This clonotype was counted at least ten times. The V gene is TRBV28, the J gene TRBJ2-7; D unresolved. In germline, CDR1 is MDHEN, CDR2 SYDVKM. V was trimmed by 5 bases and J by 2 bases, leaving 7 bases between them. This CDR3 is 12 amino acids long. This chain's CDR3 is CASSPHPYEQYF. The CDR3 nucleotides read TGTGCCAGCAGTCCCCATCCCTACGAGCAGTACTTC.

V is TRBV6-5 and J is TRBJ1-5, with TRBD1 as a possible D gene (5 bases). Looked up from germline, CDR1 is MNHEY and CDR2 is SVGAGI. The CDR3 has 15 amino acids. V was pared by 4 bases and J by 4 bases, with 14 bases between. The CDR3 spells CASSSSNQGNQPQHF. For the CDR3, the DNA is TGTGCCAGCAGTTCCTCAAACCAGGGAAATCAGCCCCAGCATTTT.

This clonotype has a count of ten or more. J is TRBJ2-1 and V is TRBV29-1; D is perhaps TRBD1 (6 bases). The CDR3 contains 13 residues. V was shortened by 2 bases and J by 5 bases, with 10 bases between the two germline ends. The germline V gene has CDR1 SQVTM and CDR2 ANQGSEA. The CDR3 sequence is CSVETGKDNEQFF. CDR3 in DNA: TGCAGCGTTGAAACAGGGAAGGACAATGAGCAGTTCTTC.

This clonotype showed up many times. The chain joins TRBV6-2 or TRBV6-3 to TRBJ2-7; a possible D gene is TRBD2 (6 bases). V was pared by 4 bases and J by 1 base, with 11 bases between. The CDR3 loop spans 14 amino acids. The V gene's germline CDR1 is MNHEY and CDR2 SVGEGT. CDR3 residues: CASSSQRASYEQYF. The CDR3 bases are TGTGCCAGCAGTTCTCAGCGGGCGTCCTACGAGCAGTACTTC.